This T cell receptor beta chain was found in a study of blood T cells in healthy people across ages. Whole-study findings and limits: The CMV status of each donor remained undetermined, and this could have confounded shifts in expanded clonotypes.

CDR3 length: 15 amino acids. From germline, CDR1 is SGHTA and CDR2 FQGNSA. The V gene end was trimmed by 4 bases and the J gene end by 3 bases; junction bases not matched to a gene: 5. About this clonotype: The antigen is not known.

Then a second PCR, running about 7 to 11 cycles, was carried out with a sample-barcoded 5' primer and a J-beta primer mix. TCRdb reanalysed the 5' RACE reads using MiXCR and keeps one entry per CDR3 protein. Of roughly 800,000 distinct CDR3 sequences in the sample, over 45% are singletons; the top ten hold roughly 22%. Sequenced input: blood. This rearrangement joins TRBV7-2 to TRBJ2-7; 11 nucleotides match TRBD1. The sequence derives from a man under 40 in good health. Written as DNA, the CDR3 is TGTGCCAGCAGCTCTCGGACAGGGGGCGGCTACGAGCAGTACTTC. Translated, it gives CASSSRTGGGYEQYF. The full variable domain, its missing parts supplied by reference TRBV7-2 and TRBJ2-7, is GAGVSQSPSNKVTEKGKDVELRCDPISGHTALYWYRQSLGQGLEFLIYFQGNSAPDKSGLPSDRFSAERTGGSVSTLTIQRTQQEDSAVYLCASSSRTGGGYEQYFGPGTRLTVT.